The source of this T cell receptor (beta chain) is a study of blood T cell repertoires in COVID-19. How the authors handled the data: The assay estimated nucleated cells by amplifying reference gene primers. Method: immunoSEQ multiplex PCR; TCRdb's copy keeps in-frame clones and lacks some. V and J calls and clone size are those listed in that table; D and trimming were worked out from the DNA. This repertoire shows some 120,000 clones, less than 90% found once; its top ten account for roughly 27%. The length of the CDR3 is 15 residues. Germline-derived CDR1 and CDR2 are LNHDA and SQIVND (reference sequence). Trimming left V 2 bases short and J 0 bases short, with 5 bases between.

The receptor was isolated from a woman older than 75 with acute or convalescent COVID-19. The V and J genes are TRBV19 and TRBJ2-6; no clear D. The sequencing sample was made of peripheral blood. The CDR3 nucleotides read TGTGCCAGTAGTATACCGGGCTCTGGGGCCAACGTCCTGACTTTC. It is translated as CASSIPGSGANVLTF.